This TCR beta chain was captured by sequencing in a study of technical replicates of blood from a few donors. The assay was immunoSEQ multiplex PCR, and TCRdb's table has in-frame clones only and misses some. This table holds about 80,000 clones, roughly 93% found once. CDR3 size: 15 residues. CDR1 is LNHDA and CDR2 is SQIVND in the germline V gene (reference sequence). Trimming removed 5 bases at V and 4 bases at J, with 15 bases between. This receptor was obtained from a human donor in good health. Sequencing was carried out using T cells isolated from PBMCs. This sequence joins TRBV19 and TRBJ2-1; D perhaps matches TRBD2 (5 bases). As DNA, the CDR3 is TGTGCCAGTAGTCCCCCTGGAGGAGCTTACAATGAGCAGTTCTTC. Its protein is CASSPPGGAYNEQFF.